The 16 T cell receptor beta chains presented below share a single source sample, sequenced in a study of response to subunit inactivated influenza vaccine. TCRdb fed the RT-PCR reads into MiXCR, producing one record per CDR3 protein. Altogether about 540,000 distinct CDR3 sequences are present, approximately 20% being singletons, with the ten largest covering about 2.8%. The same sample was also used in a study of T cells expressing NK-cell markers. This second study notes: Scientists made TCR beta cDNA using 5'RACE template switching with UMIs.

The sample in question was CD4+ T cells sorted from PBMCs, obtained 11 to 12 days after vaccination. The receptors here all came from a man aged 45-65 years who received an inactivated influenza vaccine.

This clonotype was detected ten times or more. A read error may account for a junction end that differs from germline. The chain is built from TRBV5-1 and TRBJ1-1; D remains ambiguous. The CDR3 loop spans 14 amino acids. Germline values: CDR1 SGHRS, CDR2 YFSETQ. The CDR3 loop is CASSLVPQNTEAFF. CDR3 coding DNA: TGTGCCAGCAGTTTGGTCCCCCAGAACACTGAAGCTTTCTTT.

The chain combines TRBV4-2 with TRBJ2-1; D remains ambiguous. Trimming left V 1 base short and J 4 bases short, with 11 bases between. The CDR3 runs to 15 residues. Germline V gene lookup returns CDR1 LGHNA and CDR2 YNFKEQ. The CDR3, as DNA: TGTGCCAGCAGCCAAGGGACCATCCGGTACAATGAGCAGTTCTTC. It yields the protein CASSQGTIRYNEQFF.

The sample holds a few counts of this clonotype. This rearrangement joins TRBV3-1 to TRBJ2-3; D is perhaps TRBD2 (5 bases). Germline V lookup: CDR1 LGHDT, CDR2 YNNKEL (reference sequence). The V end was cut by 2 bases, the J end by 0 bases, with 18 bases between. The CDR3 loop spans 18 amino acids. In DNA form, the CDR3 reads TGTGCCAGCAGCCAAAGCCCCCTAGCAGGTGTAAGCACAGATACGCAGTATTTT. Amino acids: CASSQSPLAGVSTDTQYF.

As for this clonotype: This may arise from a read error, as a much more abundant clone is one base away. V is TRBV7-2 and J is TRBJ2-2; D call uncertain. The CDR3 has 14 amino acids. The V gene lost 1 base and the J gene lost 6 bases, with 9 bases spanning the gap. Germline V gene sequence: CDR1 SGHTA, CDR2 FQGNSA. The CDR3 spells CASSLGGDPGELFF. CDR3 DNA: TGTGCCAGCAGCTTAGGTGGGGATCCCGGGGAGCTGTTTTTT.

This clonotype appeared a few times. The V and J genes are TRBV7-2 and TRBJ2-7; D might be TRBD1 or TRBD2, each matching 6 bases. The V end lost 5 bases, the J end lost 9 bases, and 26 bases lay between the germline ends. CDR1 is SGHTA, CDR2 FQGNSA, per germline. The CDR3 runs 16 residues. CDR3 bases: TGTGCCAGCAGCCCGGGGGACGGGGGCCGGTCTTTCGTGCAGTACTTC. This encodes CASSPGDGGRSFVQYF.

Many counts were recorded for this clonotype. The chain employs TRBV6-5 and TRBJ1-2, with D possibly TRBD1 on 6 matching bases. The V end lost 2 bases, the J end lost 0 bases, and 16 bases lay between the germline ends. Looked up from germline, CDR1 is MNHEY and CDR2 is SVGAGI. This CDR3 comprises 17 residues. CDR3 in amino acids: CASSYGGLTTTNYGYTF. CDR3 sequence (DNA): TGTGCCAGCAGTTACGGGGGCCTGACAACAACTAACTATGGCTACACCTTC.

In the case of this clonotype: Mismatch with germline at one junction end may stem from a read error. The rearrangement links TRBV5-1 to TRBJ2-5; TRBD2 matches at 7 bases. The germline gives CDR1 SGHRS, CDR2 YFSETQ. CDR3 length: 15 amino acids. The CDR3 DNA reads as TGCGCCAGCAGCTTGACGGGAGGCCCCCAAGAGGCCCAGTACTTC. Translated: CASSLTGGPQEAQYF.

The chain recombines TRBV5-1 with TRBJ1-4; unclear D gene. V dropped 0 bases and J dropped 4 bases, with 7 bases sitting between them. CDR1 and CDR2 from the germline V gene are SGHRS and YFSETQ. The CDR3 consists of 14 residues. As DNA, the CDR3 is TGCGCCAGCAGCTTGGAGACGTATAATGAAAAACTGTTTTTT. This sequence encodes CASSLETYNEKLFF.

This clonotype appeared a few times. The rearrangement joins TRBV9 to TRBJ2-3; D is unclear. This CDR3 has 12 amino acids. Germline V CDR1 and CDR2: SGDLS, YYNGEE. Trimming cost V 5 bases and J 4 bases, with 8 bases left between them. Written as DNA, the CDR3 is TGTGCCAGCAGAGGAGAGTCAGATACGCAGTATTTT. It codes for CASRGESDTQYF.

This chain links TRBV15 with TRBJ2-6; D possibly matches TRBD1 or TRBD2 (5 bases each). This CDR3 comprises 15 residues. The V gene's germline CDR1 is LNHNV and CDR2 YYDKDF (reference sequence). Trimming pared 4 bases from V and 0 bases from J, leaving 7 bases between. The CDR3 here is CATSTRGSGANVLTF. As DNA, the CDR3 is TGTGCCACCAGCACGAGGGGCTCTGGGGCCAACGTCCTGACTTTC.

This chain uses TRBV6-2 or TRBV6-3 with TRBJ1-1; possible D gene TRBD1, 5 bases. Looked up from germline, CDR1 is MNHEY and CDR2 is SVGEGT. This CDR3 is built from 17 residues. Trimming cost V 0 bases and J 2 bases, with 16 bases left between them. CDR3 in DNA: TGTGCCAGCAGTTACTCGAAGGGGTTCCTCTATAACACTGAAGCTTTCTTT. Residues: CASSYSKGFLYNTEAFF.

The CDR3 DNA is TGCAGCGTTGCGGCAGGGAGCTCCTACGAGCAGTACTTC. Translated: CSVAAGSSYEQYF. The chain carries TRBV29-1 and TRBJ2-7, with D perhaps given as TRBD1 or TRBD2 (5 bases each). This CDR3 has 13 residues. The germline gives CDR1 SQVTM, CDR2 ANQGSEA. The ends were cut back, 4 bases at V and 0 bases at J, with 10 bases in the middle.

The chain's CDR3 is CASSSRRAHNSPLHF. The CDR3 DNA is TGTGCCAGCAGCAGTCGGCGAGCCCATAATTCACCCCTCCACTTT. The V gene is TRBV12-3 or TRBV12-4, the J gene TRBJ1-6; D unresolved. CDR3 size: 15 residues. V dropped 6 bases and J dropped 5 bases, with 14 bases sitting between them.

The chain couples TRBV7-9 to TRBJ1-3; TRBD1 aligns across 7 bases. V shed 5 bases and J 4 bases; nucleotides not matched to a gene: 14. The germline V gene encodes CDR1 SEHNR and CDR2 FQNEAQ (reference sequence). The CDR3 is 17 residues long. The CDR3 sequence: CASSPLAGQVYGNTIYF. The CDR3 DNA reads TGTGCCAGCAGCCCCCTCGCCGGACAGGTATACGGAAACACCATATATTTT.

The V call is TRBV4-2, the J call TRBJ2-1, with D possibly called TRBD1 or TRBD2 (5 bases each). CDR3 length: 14 amino acids. Germline CDR1 is LGHNA and CDR2 is YNFKEQ. With 1 base removed from V and 4 bases from J, the gap between germline ends came to 8 bases. The CDR3 loop reads CASSQAGRYNEQFF. CDR3 sequence (DNA): TGTGCCAGCAGCCAAGCGGGGCGGTACAATGAGCAGTTCTTC.

This clonotype was counted at least ten times. The chain joins TRBV6-5 to TRBJ2-3, with TRBD2 matching over 7 bases. Trimming removed 2 bases from V and 1 base from J; junction bases left unmatched: 9. This CDR3 is built from 17 residues. Germline CDR1 reads MNHEY; CDR2 reads SVGAGI. Here the CDR3 DNA reads TGTGCCAGCAGTTACGAACTGCCAGGGAGGGGCACAGATACGCAGTATTTT. It yields the protein CASSYELPGRGTDTQYF.